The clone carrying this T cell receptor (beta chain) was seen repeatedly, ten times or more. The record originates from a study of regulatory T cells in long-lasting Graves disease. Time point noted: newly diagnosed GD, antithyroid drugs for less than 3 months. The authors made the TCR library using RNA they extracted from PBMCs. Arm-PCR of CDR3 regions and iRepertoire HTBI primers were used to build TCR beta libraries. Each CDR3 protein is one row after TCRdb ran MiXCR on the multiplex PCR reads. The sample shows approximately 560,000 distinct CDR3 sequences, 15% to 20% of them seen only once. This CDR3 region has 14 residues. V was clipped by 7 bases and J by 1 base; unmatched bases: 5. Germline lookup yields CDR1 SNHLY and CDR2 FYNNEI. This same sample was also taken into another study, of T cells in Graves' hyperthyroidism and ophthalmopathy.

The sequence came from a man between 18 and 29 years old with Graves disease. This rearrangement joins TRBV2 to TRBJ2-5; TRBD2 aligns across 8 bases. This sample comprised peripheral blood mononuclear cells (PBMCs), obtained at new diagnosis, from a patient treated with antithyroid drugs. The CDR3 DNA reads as TGTGCCAGCACGTCCGGGAGGGGCCAAGAGACCCAGTACTTC. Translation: CASTSGRGQETQYF. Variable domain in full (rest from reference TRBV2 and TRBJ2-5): EPEVTQTPSHQVTQMGQEVILRCVPISNHLYFYWYRQILGQKVEFLVSFYNNEISEKSEIFDDQFSVERPDGSNFTLKIRSTKLEDSAMYFCASTSGRGQETQYFGPGTRLLVL.